These 11 T cell receptor beta chains came from one sample sequenced in a study of blood T cell repertoires in COVID-19. Clones were sequenced by immunoSEQ multiplex PCR, and TCRdb holds only the in-frame ones, with some missing. The data hold roughly 200,000 clones, with 80% to 90% observed a single time. Sequenced material: peripheral blood. The origin of the receptors is a human donor in a cohort sampled during active COVID-19.

This sequence joins TRBV6-5 and TRBJ1-1; TRBD1 is a possible D gene (5 bases). The germline V and J ends were trimmed by 6 bases and 2 bases, with 13 bases remaining between them. This CDR3 has 14 residues. Germline loops: CDR1 MNHEY, CDR2 SVGAGI. The CDR3 DNA follows: TGTGCCAGCAGCCTCTTCAGGGAAAACACTGAAGCTTTCTTT. Residues: CASSLFRENTEAFF.

The genes are TRBV10-3 and TRBJ2-2; 11 bases are shared with TRBD2. The CDR3 spans 14 residues. CDR1 and CDR2 (germline): ENHRY, SYGVKD. With 7 bases clipped from V and 6 bases from J, the junction kept 4 bases outside the gene matches. CDR3 DNA sequence: TGTGCCATCAATAGCGGGGGGGCCGCCGGGGAGCTGTTTTTT. This translates into CAINSGGAAGELFF.

This rearrangement joins TRBV19 to TRBJ2-1; 10 bases fit TRBD1. CDR3 size: 14 residues. J was trimmed by 4 bases and V by 6 bases; bases with no gene match: 3. Germline CDR1 and CDR2: LNHDA and SQIVND (reference sequence). The CDR3 here is CASSPGQGYNEQFF. The CDR3 nucleotides read TGTGCCAGTAGCCCGGGACAGGGGTACAATGAGCAGTTCTTC.

V gene TRBV30 combines with J gene TRBJ1-4; D is possibly TRBD1 (6 bases). The CDR3 runs 15 residues. CDR1 is GTSNPN and CDR2 is SVGIG in the germline V gene (reference sequence). Trimming removed 1 base at V and 7 bases at J, with 16 bases between. CDR3 sequence (DNA): TGTGCCTGGAGTGCCCTTGGGGGCGTCGCTGAAAAACTGTTTTTT. This codes for CAWSALGGVAEKLFF. The entire variable domain, with the rest obtained from reference TRBV30 and TRBJ1-4, is as follows: SQTIHQWPATLVQPVGSPLSLECTVEGTSNPNLYWYRQAAGRGLQLLFYSVGIGQISSEVPQNLSASRPQDRQFILSSKKLLLSDSGFYLCAWSALGGVAEKLFFGSGTQLSVL.

The chain combines TRBV3-1 (or the pseudogene TRBV3-2) with TRBJ2-7; 7 nucleotides match TRBD2. The germline gives CDR1 LGHDT, CDR2 YNNKEL (reference sequence). The CDR3 runs to 14 residues. The V segment lost 4 bases and the J segment 3 bases; nucleotides outside the gene matches: 6. The CDR3 DNA follows: TGTGCCAGCAGCCCTAAGGCGGGGGACTACGAGCAGTACTTC. This encodes CASSPKAGDYEQYF.

The sample holds a few counts of this clone. The V gene is TRBV6-6, the J gene TRBJ2-2; no clear D gene. V shed 0 bases and J shed 4 bases, with 6 bases lying between them. Per the germline V gene, CDR1 is MNHNY and CDR2 is SVGAGI (reference sequence). The length of the CDR3 is 14 residues. CDR3 bases: TGTGCCAGCAGTTACTCGGGCACCACCGGGGAGCTGTTTTTT. It translates to CASSYSGTTGELFF.

V is TRBV3-1 (or the pseudogene TRBV3-2) and J is TRBJ2-1; TRBD2 agrees at 9 bases. With V trimmed by 1 base and J by 12 bases, 7 bases remained unmatched. The germline CDR1 and CDR2 sequences are LGHDT and YNNKEL (reference sequence). The CDR3 extends over 14 amino acids. The CDR3 bases are TGTGCCAGCAGCCAAGGCGGGGGGGGATCGGCGCAGTTCTTC. It encodes CASSQGGGGSAQFF.

The V and J genes are TRBV9 and TRBJ2-2, with TRBD1 matching over 7 bases. With V trimmed by 4 bases and J by 0 bases, 3 bases remained unmatched. From germline, CDR1 is SGDLS and CDR2 YYNGEE. The CDR3 covers 15 residues. CDR3 coding DNA: TGTGCCAGCAGCTCTGGGACAGCGAACACCGGGGAGCTGTTTTTT. This translates into CASSSGTANTGELFF.

The rearrangement uses TRBV27 and TRBJ2-7; D remains unclear. The CDR3 loop spans 11 amino acids. Trimming removed 11 bases from V and 6 bases from J, with 14 bases in between. Germline loops: CDR1 MNHEY, CDR2 SMNVEV (reference sequence). The CDR3 reads CAGALLGEQYF. CDR3 in DNA: TGTGCCGGAGCGTTATTGGGCGAGCAGTACTTC.

This clone was observed many times. This chain uses TRBV2 with TRBJ1-3; D unclear. V shed 3 bases and J shed 2 bases, with 8 bases lying between them. CDR3 length: 14 residues. Germline CDR1 reads SNHLY; CDR2 reads FYNNEI. CDR3 nucleotide sequence: TGTGCCAGCAGTGACAGGCTGGCTGGAAACACCATATATTTT. This translates into CASSDRLAGNTIYF.

The chain combines TRBV7-9 with TRBJ2-3; D unresolved. In germline, CDR1 is SEHNR, CDR2 FQNEAQ (reference sequence). V was shortened by 1 base and J by 5 bases, with 7 bases between the two germline ends. The length of the CDR3 is 13 residues. DNA for the CDR3: TGTGCCAGCAGCTTAGACACCCGAGATACGCAGTATTTT. As protein: CASSLDTRDTQYF.